These 7 T cell receptor beta chains were all obtained from the same sample, sequenced in a study of T cell responses to AZD1222 COVID-19 vaccine. The protocol was immunoSEQ multiplex PCR, while the TCRdb copy is restricted to in-frame clones and leaves out a portion. The data show about 110,000 clones, with about nine tenths seen just once and 1.5% to 2% held by the top ten. The sample consisted of peripheral blood, taken on day 0 of AZD1222 vaccination. Receptors were obtained from an adult in good health.

This chain uses TRBV6-2 or TRBV6-3 with TRBJ1-5; D remains unclear. Germline V lookup: CDR1 MNHEY, CDR2 SVGEGT. V was shortened by 4 bases and J by 2 bases, with 12 bases between the two germline ends. This CDR3 comprises 15 residues. In DNA, the CDR3 is TGTGCCAGCAGTTCCCTCCCCGGGGGCAATCAGCCCCAGCATTTT. It yields the protein CASSSLPGGNQPQHF.

J is TRBJ2-2 and V is TRBV7-9; D is uncertain. The germline V gene has CDR1 SEHNR and CDR2 FQNEAQ (reference sequence). The V and J ends lost 5 bases and 2 bases respectively, with 15 bases between them. The CDR3 is 16 amino acids. CDR3 sequence: CASSPLGGLNTGELFF. CDR3 bases: TGTGCCAGCAGCCCCCTGGGCGGATTAAACACCGGGGAGCTGTTTTTT.

The chain links TRBV6-1 to TRBJ1-2; no clear D gene. The CDR3 length is 15 residues. The germline V gene has CDR1 MNHNS and CDR2 SASEGT. The V gene lost 1 base and the J gene lost 6 bases, with 15 bases spanning the gap. CDR3 region: CASSEDPYLSDGYTF. The CDR3 bases are TGTGCCAGCAGTGAAGACCCATACCTAAGCGATGGCTACACCTTC.

The chain combines TRBV27 with TRBJ1-5; D is undetermined. Germline-derived CDR1 and CDR2 are MNHEY and SMNVEV (reference sequence). The length of the CDR3 is 14 residues. V shed 5 bases and J shed 3 bases, with 11 bases lying between them. The CDR3 bases are TGTGCCAGCAGTCTTCATGGGAACAATCAGCCCCAGCATTTT. It is translated as CASSLHGNNQPQHF.

This chain connects TRBV19 to TRBJ2-7, with 12 bases lining up with TRBD2. The CDR3 is made up of 16 amino acids. J lost 5 bases, V lost 2 bases, and 7 bases had no gene match. From germline, CDR1 is LNHDA and CDR2 SQIVND (reference sequence). The CDR3 DNA is TGTGCCAGTAGTATAACCCTAGCGGGAGGGCCCCACGAGCAGTACTTC. Amino acids: CASSITLAGGPHEQYF.

The rearrangement joins TRBV25-1 to TRBJ1-2; D remains unclear. The CDR3 totals 13 residues. Trimming cost V 3 bases and J 4 bases, with 9 bases left between them. Germline V lookup: CDR1 MGHDK, CDR2 SYGVNS. CDR3 DNA: TGTGCCAGCAGTGATTTCACCCCCTATGGCTACACCTTC. This sequence encodes CASSDFTPYGYTF.

V gene TRBV27 combines with J gene TRBJ1-6, with 8 nucleotides matching TRBD1. The V gene end was trimmed by 3 bases and the J gene end by 7 bases; junction bases not matched to a gene: 5. There are 15 residues in the CDR3. The germline V gene has CDR1 MNHEY and CDR2 SMNVEV (reference sequence). This CDR3 is CASSFGGTGNSPLHF. In DNA, the CDR3 is TGTGCCAGCAGTTTTGGGGGGACAGGCAATTCACCCCTCCACTTT.